This T cell receptor (beta chain) was profiled in a study of blood T cell repertoires in COVID-19. Across the study: Some COVID-19 samples were acute and others convalescent; all came from the United States, Italy and Spain. The analysed material was cDNA or gDNA that came from T cells, B-cell-depleted T cells, or PBMCs.

The CDR3 is 16 residues long. The trim removed 0 bases at V and 4 bases at J, leaving 2 bases unmatched. Germline values: CDR1 MGHRA, CDR2 YSYEKL. Authors' data handling: Reference gene primer amplification yielded estimated nucleated cell counts. Measured with immunoSEQ multiplex PCR; TCRdb has only the in-frame clones, and not every one. The D gene and trimming were derived from the DNA, and the V and J assignments and clone size from that table. The sample lists some 110,000 clones, approximately 83% seen once, with around 4.3% in the top ten. The receptor comes from a man in his fifties with acute or convalescent COVID-19. Source material: peripheral blood. This chain uses TRBV4-1 with TRBJ1-4; 10 nucleotides match TRBD1. CDR3 coding DNA: TGCGCCAGCAGCCAAGAAAGGACAGGGGGTAATGAAAAACTGTTTTTT. Encoded protein: CASSQERTGGNEKLFF.